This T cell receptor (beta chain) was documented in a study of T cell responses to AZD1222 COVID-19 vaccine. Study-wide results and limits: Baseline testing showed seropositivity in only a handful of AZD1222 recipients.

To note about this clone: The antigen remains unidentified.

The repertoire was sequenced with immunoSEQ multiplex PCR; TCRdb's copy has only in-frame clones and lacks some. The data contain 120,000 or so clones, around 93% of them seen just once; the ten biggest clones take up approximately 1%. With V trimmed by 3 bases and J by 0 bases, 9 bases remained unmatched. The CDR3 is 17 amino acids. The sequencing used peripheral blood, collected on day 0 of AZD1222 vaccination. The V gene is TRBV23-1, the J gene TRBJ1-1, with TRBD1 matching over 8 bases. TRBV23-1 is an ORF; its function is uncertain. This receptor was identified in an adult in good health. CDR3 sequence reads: CASSHTGTGYMNTEAFF. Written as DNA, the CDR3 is TGCGCCAGCAGTCATACCGGGACAGGCTACATGAACACTGAAGCTTTCTTT.